The sequence of this T cell receptor (beta chain) was determined in a study of early T cells in non-severe SARS-CoV-2 infection. Overall study: Unsorted whole-blood RNA was sequenced in bulk, leaving chains unpaired.

Each cDNA molecule carried a unique molecular identifier. Each CDR3 protein is one row after TCRdb ran MiXCR on the 5' RACE reads. The table has around 99,000 distinct CDR3 sequences, around 10% seen once. Germline-derived CDR1 and CDR2 are SGHAT and FQNNGV. CDR3 size: 14 residues. The J segment lost 5 bases and the V segment lost 5 bases, leaving 8 bases of the junction unmatched. Whole-study findings and limits: The matching step, a VDJdb search, favored anti-spike CD8 responses and missed private and CD4 specificities.

Details on this clonotype: Its antigen is currently unknown. This may stem from a read error, because a much larger clone lies one nucleotide away.

The V gene is TRBV11-2, the J gene TRBJ2-7, with 8 bases identical to TRBD1. Input material: whole blood. This TCR derives from an adult who was a healthcare worker with PCR-confirmed SARS-CoV-2 infection or an uninfected control (not recorded which). The CDR3 is CASSIWQGAHEQYF. CDR3 DNA: TGTGCCAGCAGCATATGGCAGGGGGCGCACGAGCAGTACTTC. The full variable domain, completed using reference TRBV11-2 and TRBJ2-7, is EAGVAQSPRYKIIEKRQSVAFWCNPISGHATLYWYQQILGQGPKLLIQFQNNGVVDDSQLPKDRFSAERLKGVDSTLKIQPAKLEDSAVYLCASSIWQGAHEQYFGPGTRLTVT.